This is a list of T cell receptor beta chains from one sample in a study of T cell responses to AZD1222 COVID-19 vaccine. Data came from immunoSEQ multiplex PCR; TCRdb stores just in-frame clones and leaves some out. This table has roughly 130,000 clones, 75% to 95% appearing once. This specimen consisted of peripheral blood, obtained on day 0 of AZD1222 vaccination. The receptors derive from an adult in good health. CDR3s include the opening cysteine and the closing phenylalanine or tryptophan.

CASSYRGGENIQYF TRBJ2-4 TRBV6-5
CASSHASLGNTIYF TRBJ1-3 TRBV9
CASSRSTGRNTEAFF TRBJ1-1 TRBV7-9
CASRRDGSNTEAFF TRBJ1-1 TRBV5-1
CASSTGSGANVLTF TRBJ2-6 TRBV27
CASSMETDNQPQHF TRBJ1-5 TRBV19
CASTEGAGKTQYF TRBJ2-5 TRBV3-1/TRBV3-2
CASSGTVSNYGYTF TRBJ1-2 TRBV5-4
CASTESGDTEAFF TRBJ1-1 TRBV27
CAWSPSDTQYF TRBJ2-3 TRBV30
CASSLSSSGVSEQYF TRBJ2-7 TRBV27
CASSPLAGVTGELFF TRBJ2-2 TRBV2
CASSQETASNQPQHF TRBJ1-5 TRBV7-2
CASSLGLAGDEQYF TRBJ2-7 TRBV5-1
CASRTTGGGYTF TRBJ1-2 TRBV6-5
CASSLAGQGVSNEQFF TRBJ2-1 TRBV5-1
CASSFTLGEAGDQPQHF TRBJ1-5 TRBV7-8
CASSVDIMNTEAFF TRBJ1-1 TRBV9
CASSPGPASGHNQPQHF TRBJ1-5 TRBV4-1
CASSRQGQGGIYEQYF TRBJ2-7 TRBV3-1/TRBV3-2
CASRDSGRANEKLFF TRBJ1-4 TRBV6-6
CATSRDSGTNEKLFF TRBJ1-4 TRBV15
CSGQEGPRYGYTF TRBJ1-2 TRBV29-1
CASSLGSSNYGYTF TRBJ1-2 TRBV5-8
CSLRLAGASSYNEQFF TRBJ2-1 TRBV29-1
CASSRGSPADYGYTF TRBJ1-2 TRBV4-3
CASSSQGYEQYF TRBJ2-7 TRBV5-1
CASAPGPYNSPLHF TRBJ1-6 TRBV12-5
CASSSGTSGSLTDTQYF TRBJ2-3 TRBV21-1
CASSAQGNTEAFF TRBJ1-1 TRBV6-4
CAIPRDRLTDTQYF TRBJ2-3 TRBV10-1
CASSQDGASGTDTQYF TRBJ2-3 TRBV4-1
CSVDGTGIYNEQFF TRBJ2-1 TRBV29-1
CASSQEGGYTF TRBJ1-2 TRBV4-2
CASSTDNFGWNTIYF TRBJ1-3 TRBV19
CASGRTEAFF TRBJ1-1 TRBV19
CAISVYGSGTGELFF TRBJ2-2 TRBV10-3
CASSSGGSYEQYF TRBJ2-7 TRBV19
CASSPGTGVRNQPQHF TRBJ1-5 TRBV10-1
CASSEIQTPTNEKLFF TRBJ1-4 TRBV2
CASRRQGGYEQYF TRBJ2-7 TRBV5-8
CASSFGGNTEAFF TRBJ1-1 TRBV28
CASSLVGGAQPQHF TRBJ1-5 TRBV5-5
CASSPTSVEQFF TRBJ2-1 TRBV7-2
CASSFKGPPGREKLFF TRBJ1-4 TRBV5-1
CASSLAGQVYEQYF TRBJ2-7 TRBV27
CASSQESGQGQWQPQHF TRBJ1-5 TRBV4-2
CASSLGQVNQPQHF TRBJ1-5 TRBV7-8
CASSQPGQGGVGTNTIYF TRBJ1-3 TRBV4-1
CAISDDINEAFF TRBJ1-1 TRBV10-3